The present TCR beta chain was sequenced within a study of blood T cell repertoires in COVID-19. Whole-study context: Collection of acute and convalescent COVID-19 samples took place in the United States, Italy and Spain. From T cells, B-cell-depleted T cells, or PBMCs came the material, which was cDNA or gDNA.

Authors' methods: Using reference gene primer amplification, nucleated cell counts were estimated. Sequencing was performed with immunoSEQ multiplex PCR; in TCRdb, only in-frame clones are kept and a portion is missing. V and J calls and clone size are copied from that table; D and trimming were computed from the DNA. Among more than 90,000 clones listed, about 83% were seen once. Per the germline V gene, CDR1 is SGHDT and CDR2 is YYEEEE. The V end lost 0 bases, the J end lost 0 bases, and 15 bases lay between the germline ends. The CDR3 runs 18 residues. Sample: peripheral blood. This clonotype was obtained from an older woman with COVID-19, enrolled during active disease. The V gene is TRBV5-6, the J gene TRBJ1-4, with D possibly being TRBD1 (6 bases). In nucleotides, the CDR3 is TGTGCCAGCAGCTTGGTCGCTGGGACAAGTCCAACTAATGAAAAACTGTTTTTT. As protein: CASSLVAGTSPTNEKLFF.